Listed below are T cell receptor beta chains from one sample, sequenced in a study of blood T cell repertoires in COVID-19. TCRdb keeps only in-frame clones here, not all; method: immunoSEQ multiplex PCR. The sample consists of about 37,000 clones, 75% to 85% of them appearing once. The material sequenced was peripheral blood. All receptors come from a woman in her 70s with acute or convalescent COVID-19. The CDR3 runs from the conserved cysteine through the conserved F or W. Fields, in order: CDR3 protein, CDR3 DNA, V gene, D gene, clone size, J gene. The D gene is left open where the match is weak. Size values are once, few and many counts, or a class for expanded clones, and some rows have none.

CDR3 protein: CASSLKIREGRGEQFF; CDR3 DNA: TGTGCCAGCAGCTTAAAAATACGGGAGGGCCGCGGTGAGCAGTTCTTC; V gene: TRBV7-9; D gene: TRBD2; clone size: -; J gene: TRBJ2-1
CDR3 protein: CASSLQGPSGNTIYF; CDR3 DNA: TGTGCCAGCAGCCTACAGGGACCCTCTGGAAACACCATATATTTT; V gene: TRBV7-9; D gene: -; clone size: few; J gene: TRBJ1-3
CDR3 protein: CASSSLDRAEEQYF; CDR3 DNA: TGTGCCAGCAGTTCCCTCGACAGGGCAGAGGAGCAGTACTTC; V gene: TRBV28; D gene: TRBD1; clone size: -; J gene: TRBJ2-7
CDR3 protein: CASRIQGASTDTQYF; CDR3 DNA: TGTGCCAGCAGGATACAGGGGGCCAGCACAGATACGCAGTATTTT; V gene: TRBV6-5; D gene: TRBD1; clone size: -; J gene: TRBJ2-3
CDR3 protein: CSVGTTRAGGYGYTF; CDR3 DNA: TGCAGCGTTGGCACCACAAGGGCAGGGGGCTATGGCTACACCTTC; V gene: TRBV29-1; D gene: TRBD1; clone size: -; J gene: TRBJ1-2
CDR3 protein: CASPSTDLQGGYTF; CDR3 DNA: TGTGCCAGTCCCTCGACGGACTTACAGGGTGGCTACACCTTC; V gene: TRBV2; D gene: -; clone size: -; J gene: TRBJ1-2
CDR3 protein: CASSITGPHEKLFF; CDR3 DNA: TGTGCCAGTAGTATAACAGGGCCTCATGAAAAACTGTTTTTT; V gene: TRBV19; D gene: -; clone size: few; J gene: TRBJ1-4
CDR3 protein: CASKLGTANEKLFF; CDR3 DNA: TGCGCCAGCAAGCTTGGGACAGCTAATGAAAAACTGTTTTTT; V gene: TRBV5-1; D gene: TRBD1; clone size: -; J gene: TRBJ1-4
CDR3 protein: CASSRGGSAYEQYF; CDR3 DNA: TGTGCCAGTAGTAGAGGGGGCAGCGCCTACGAGCAGTACTTC; V gene: TRBV19; D gene: TRBD1; clone size: once; J gene: TRBJ2-7
CDR3 protein: CASSARLATYEQYF; CDR3 DNA: TGTGCCAGCAGCGCCCGACTAGCGACCTACGAGCAGTACTTC; V gene: TRBV9; D gene: TRBD2; clone size: -; J gene: TRBJ2-7
CDR3 protein: CASSIEGTGNQPQHF; CDR3 DNA: TGTGCCAGTAGTATAGAGGGGACAGGGAATCAGCCCCAGCATTTT; V gene: TRBV19; D gene: TRBD1; clone size: -; J gene: TRBJ1-5
CDR3 protein: CASSEGRGETQYF; CDR3 DNA: TGTGCCAGCAGTGAAGGGCGGGGCGAGACCCAGTACTTC; V gene: TRBV6-1; D gene: -; clone size: -; J gene: TRBJ2-5
CDR3 protein: CASSDWSSGANVLTF; CDR3 DNA: TGTGCCAGCAGTGATTGGAGCTCTGGGGCCAACGTCCTGACTTTC; V gene: TRBV2; D gene: -; clone size: -; J gene: TRBJ2-6
CDR3 protein: CASTWGGNYGYTF; CDR3 DNA: TGTGCCAGCACCTGGGGGGGAAACTATGGCTACACCTTC; V gene: TRBV6-1; D gene: -; clone size: -; J gene: TRBJ1-2
CDR3 protein: CASSERGARNSPLHF; CDR3 DNA: TGCGCCAGCAGTGAGCGGGGAGCCAGGAATTCACCCCTCCACTTT; V gene: TRBV10-2; D gene: -; clone size: few; J gene: TRBJ1-6
CDR3 protein: CASSPGQGRDQYF; CDR3 DNA: TGTGCCAGCAGCCCAGGACAGGGTAGGGACCAGTACTTC; V gene: TRBV11-2; D gene: TRBD1; clone size: -; J gene: TRBJ2-5